These 25 T cell receptor beta chains came from one sample sequenced in a study of Ad26.COV2.S vaccination and SARS-CoV-2 variants. The protocol was immunoSEQ multiplex PCR, while the TCRdb copy is restricted to in-frame clones and leaves out a portion. The data contain 450,000 to 550,000 clones, 85% to 90% of them singletons. Treatment specified: around 19 received Ad26.COV2.S at low or high dose, single or two shots; roughly five received placebo; per-sample allocation not given. Day 63 following the first vaccine or placebo injection was when the samples were taken. The material sequenced was peripheral blood, taken in a trial of Ad26.COV2.S vaccine versus placebo. These receptors were obtained from a person between 18 and 65 years old who received the Ad26.COV2.S COVID-19 vaccine or a placebo.

The chain joins TRBV12-5 to TRBJ2-5; 14 bases are a match to TRBD2. CDR1 is LGHNT, CDR2 FRNRAP, per germline. Unmatched junction bases numbered 7, after V lost 6 bases and J lost 1 base. The length of the CDR3 is 17 residues. CDR3 residues: CASGNGTSGGIQETQYF. CDR3 sequence (DNA): TGTGCTAGTGGAAATGGGACTAGCGGGGGCATCCAAGAGACCCAGTACTTC. Full variable domain (missing parts from reference TRBV12-5 and TRBJ2-5): DARVTQTPRHKVTEMGQEVTMRCQPILGHNTVFWYRQTMMQGLELLAYFRNRAPLDDSGMPKDRFSAEMPDATLATLKIQPSEPRDSAVYFCASGNGTSGGIQETQYFGPGTRLLVL.

The chain employs TRBV24-1 and TRBJ2-5, with D possibly being TRBD2 (6 bases). CDR1 and CDR2 from the germline V gene are KGHDR and SFDVKD. The V end lost 4 bases, the J end lost 4 bases, and 15 bases lay between the germline ends. The CDR3 extends over 15 amino acids. The CDR3 bases are TGTGCCACCAGTGAGCCAGGACGGGGAGGAGAGACCCAGTACTTC. This codes for CATSEPGRGGETQYF.

This chain uses TRBV7-9 with TRBJ2-2, with D possibly TRBD2 on 6 matching bases. V shed 0 bases and J shed 5 bases, with 16 bases lying between them. The CDR3 spans 17 residues. Per germline, CDR1 SEHNR and CDR2 FQNEAQ (reference sequence). The CDR3 DNA follows: TGTGCCAGCAGCTTAGCTGTGGGGACTCTAAGTACCGGGGAGCTGTTTTTT. Its protein product is CASSLAVGTLSTGELFF.

The chain is built from TRBV13 and TRBJ1-2, with TRBD1 identical over 12 bases. CDR3 size: 15 residues. The germline V gene has CDR1 PRHDT and CDR2 FYEKMQ (reference sequence). With V trimmed by 1 base and J by 6 bases, 3 bases remained unmatched. CDR3 DNA sequence: TGTGCCAGCAGCTTAGCCCGGGACAGGGGGCATGGCTACACCTTC. This sequence encodes CASSLARDRGHGYTF. The entire variable domain, with the rest obtained from reference TRBV13 and TRBJ1-2, is as follows: AAGVIQSPRHLIKEKRETATLKCYPIPRHDTVYWYQQGPGQDPQFLISFYEKMQSDKGSIPDRFSAQQFSDYHSELNMSSLELGDSALYFCASSLARDRGHGYTFGSGTRLTVV.

This clone was counted once. The V call is TRBV6-2 or TRBV6-3, the J call TRBJ2-5; D possibly uses TRBD1 or TRBD2 (5 bases each). This CDR3 is built from 15 residues. V lost 2 bases to trimming and J lost 2 bases, with 12 bases between them. Germline V gives CDR1 MNHEY, CDR2 SVGEGT. This chain's CDR3 is CASSYERWGQETQYF. The CDR3 DNA reads as TGTGCCAGCAGTTACGAGCGGTGGGGGCAAGAGACCCAGTACTTC.

The J gene is TRBJ2-7, the V gene TRBV27; weak D call: TRBD2 (6 bases). V was pared by 2 bases and J by 3 bases, with 11 bases between. This CDR3 has 14 amino acids. Germline V CDR1 and CDR2: MNHEY, SMNVEV (reference sequence). CDR3 sequence (DNA): TGTGCCAGCAGTTTAGATGGGGGGTTCTACGAGCAGTACTTC. This gives the protein CASSLDGGFYEQYF.

The rearrangement uses TRBV18 and TRBJ2-3, with D possibly being TRBD1 or TRBD2 (5 bases each). The germline gives CDR1 KGHSH, CDR2 LQKENI. The germline V and J ends were trimmed by 6 bases and 2 bases, with 24 bases remaining between them. The CDR3 extends over 18 amino acids. The CDR3 loop is CASSSRGAGRTHTDTQYF. The CDR3 bases are TGTGCCAGCTCCAGCAGAGGGGCCGGCCGAACCCACACAGATACGCAGTATTTT.

CDR3 in amino acids: CASSLGQGGVHTDTQYF. CDR3 nucleotide sequence: TGTGCCAGCAGCTTAGGGCAGGGAGGCGTCCACACAGATACGCAGTATTTT. The V and J genes are TRBV7-3 and TRBJ2-3; D is perhaps TRBD2 (6 bases). The V end was cut by 2 bases, the J end by 2 bases, with 17 bases between. There are 17 residues in the CDR3. CDR1 and CDR2 (germline): SGHTA, FQGTGA.

This clone was detected only once. This sequence joins TRBV18 and TRBJ2-1; 11 bases are shared with TRBD2. The CDR3 extends over 19 amino acids. Losses at the gene ends were 3 bases for V and 1 base for J; bases not matched to a gene: 11. Germline CDR1 reads KGHSH; CDR2 reads LQKENI. The DNA of the CDR3 is TGTGCCAGCTCACCTAACCTCTTAGGACTAGCGGGTTCCTACAATGAGCAGTTCTTC. Translation gives CASSPNLLGLAGSYNEQFF. Full variable domain (remainder filled in from reference TRBV18 and TRBJ2-1): NAGVMQNPRHLVRRRGQEARLRCSPMKGHSHVYWYRQLPEEGLKFMVYLQKENIIDESGMPKERFSAEFPKEGPSILRIQQVVRGDSAAYFCASSPNLLGLAGSYNEQFFGPGTRLTVL.

This chain connects TRBV7-9 to TRBJ2-1; D gene unclear. V lost 3 bases and J 9 bases, leaving 6 bases between the germline ends. The length of the CDR3 is 11 residues. CDR1 is SEHNR, CDR2 FQNEAQ, per germline (reference sequence). CDR3 in DNA: TGTGCCAGCAGCTTCGTGAGTGAGCAGTTCTTC. It codes for CASSFVSEQFF.

This clone was counted between two and nine times. The sample has other DNA sequences that encode this CDR3 too. The chain couples TRBV4-3 to TRBJ2-2; tentatively, D is TRBD1 or TRBD2 (5 bases each). Between the trimmed V and J ends, which lost 3 bases and 5 bases, there was a span of 13 bases. The CDR3 is made up of 15 amino acids. The germline gives CDR1 LGHNA, CDR2 YSLEER. CDR3 amino acids: CASSQLGTGTGELFF. CDR3 nucleotide sequence: TGCGCCAGCAGCCAGCTTGGGACGGGGACCGGGGAGCTGTTTTTT.

The chain is built from TRBV18 and TRBJ1-4, with a tentative D call TRBD1 (6 bases). This CDR3 spans 15 amino acids. Germline loops: CDR1 KGHSH, CDR2 LQKENI. V gave up 5 bases and J gave up 0 bases, with 10 bases separating them. CDR3 residues: CASSLQGATNEKLFF. DNA of the CDR3: TGTGCCAGCTCATTACAGGGTGCAACTAATGAAAAACTGTTTTTT. The full variable domain, its missing parts supplied by reference TRBV18 and TRBJ1-4, is NAGVMQNPRHLVRRRGQEARLRCSPMKGHSHVYWYRQLPEEGLKFMVYLQKENIIDESGMPKERFSAEFPKEGPSILRIQQVVRGDSAAYFCASSLQGATNEKLFFGSGTQLSVL.

On this clone: Other nucleotide sequences in the sample specify the same CDR3. The rearrangement uses TRBV18 and TRBJ2-5; no definite D call. The germline gives CDR1 KGHSH, CDR2 LQKENI. V was cut by 1 base and J by 5 bases, with 8 bases left in between. The CDR3 length is 13 residues. The chain's CDR3 is CASSPRLRETQYF. CDR3 nucleotide sequence: TGTGCCAGCTCACCACGTCTACGTGAGACCCAGTACTTC.

The V and J genes are TRBV11-3 and TRBJ2-1, with TRBD2 matching 9 bases. After removal of 5 bases from V and 1 base from J, the junction contained 3 bases not matched to a gene. Looked up from germline, CDR1 is SGHNT and CDR2 is YENEEA. The CDR3 runs 15 residues. The CDR3 sequence is CASSGLAHSYNEQFF. CDR3 nucleotides: TGTGCCAGCAGCGGACTAGCGCATTCCTACAATGAGCAGTTCTTC. The complete variable domain, with remaining parts taken from reference TRBV11-3 and TRBJ2-1, reads EAGVVQSPRYKIIEKKQPVAFWCNPISGHNTLYWYLQNLGQGPELLIRYENEEAVDDSQLPKDRFSAERLKGVDSTLKIQPAELGDSAVYLCASSGLAHSYNEQFFGPGTRLTVL.

This chain joins TRBV11-2 and TRBJ1-4; 8 positions match TRBD1. CDR1 and CDR2 (germline): SGHAT, FQNNGV. With V trimmed by 6 bases and J by 0 bases, 6 bases remained unmatched. This CDR3 region has 16 residues. The CDR3, as DNA: TGTGCCAGCAGATCCGCCAGGGGGCCAACTAATGAAAAACTGTTTTTT. Translating gives CASRSARGPTNEKLFF.

The V call is TRBV4-2, the J call TRBJ1-5; D is ambiguous. Trimming cost V 2 bases and J 2 bases, with 10 bases left between them. The CDR3 is made up of 15 amino acids. Germline CDR1 is LGHNA and CDR2 is YNFKEQ. CDR3 sequence (DNA): TGTGCCAGCAGCCAACTCGGGCCTGGCAATCAGCCCCAGCATTTT. This codes for CASSQLGPGNQPQHF.

The chain links TRBV4-3 to TRBJ2-2; a possible D gene is TRBD2 (6 bases). Germline loops: CDR1 LGHNA, CDR2 YSLEER. The CDR3 has 15 amino acids. The V gene lost 0 bases and the J gene lost 5 bases, with 10 bases spanning the gap. The DNA for the CDR3 is TGCGCCAGCAGCCAAGAACTAGCAAGGACCGGGGAGCTGTTTTTT. Its translation: CASSQELARTGELFF.

The chain carries TRBV9 and TRBJ2-7, with 13 nucleotides matching TRBD2. CDR3 length: 14 residues. Germline-derived CDR1 and CDR2 are SGDLS and YYNGEE. The J segment lost 6 bases and the V segment lost 4 bases, leaving 4 bases of the junction unmatched. This CDR3 reads CASSPGLAGAEQYF. The CDR3 coding sequence is TGTGCCAGCAGCCCCGGACTAGCGGGGGCCGAGCAGTACTTC. Using reference TRBV9 and TRBJ2-7 for the parts outside the CDR3, the full variable domain is DSGVTQTPKHLITATGQRVTLRCSPRSGDLSVYWYQQSLDQGLQFLIQYYNGEERAKGNILERFSAQQFPDLHSELNLSSLELGDSALYFCASSPGLAGAEQYFGPGTRLTVT.

This clone was observed a single time. The chain uses TRBV7-3 and TRBJ1-2, with 10 bases aligning to TRBD1. There are 15 residues in the CDR3. V gave up 7 bases and J gave up 8 bases; unmatched junction bases: 13. Germline-derived CDR1 and CDR2 are SGHTA and FQGTGA. The CDR3 nucleotides read TGTGCCAGCACCAAATTCCGGGACAGGGGCCGCGGCTACACCTTC. Its protein is CASTKFRDRGRGYTF. The entire variable domain, with the rest obtained from reference TRBV7-3 and TRBJ1-2, is as follows: GAGVSQTPSNKVTEKGKYVELRCDPISGHTALYWYRQSLGQGPEFLIYFQGTGAADDSGLPNDRFFAVRPEGSVSTLKIQRTERGDSAVYLCASTKFRDRGRGYTFGSGTRLTVV.

This chain connects TRBV9 to TRBJ1-3, with D maybe TRBD1 (5 bases). CDR3 size: 15 residues. V gave up 2 bases and J gave up 0 bases, with 9 bases separating them. Germline CDR1 and CDR2: SGDLS and YYNGEE. This chain's CDR3 is CASSVQGNSGNTIYF. In DNA, the CDR3 is TGTGCCAGCAGCGTTCAGGGAAACTCTGGAAACACCATATATTTT.

Details on this clone: The same CDR3 can be traced to other DNA sequences in this sample. The chain uses TRBV7-2 and TRBJ1-2; perhaps TRBD1 as D (6 bases). Trimming took 5 bases from V and 1 from J, leaving 8 bases between them. CDR1 and CDR2 from the germline V gene are SGHTA and FQGNSA. The CDR3 consists of 13 residues. The chain's CDR3 is CASSLQGNYGYTF. CDR3 in DNA: TGTGCCAGCAGCCTACAGGGTAACTATGGCTACACCTTC. Using reference TRBV7-2 and TRBJ1-2 for the parts outside the CDR3, the full variable domain is GAGVSQSPSNKVTEKGKDVELRCDPISGHTALYWYRQSLGQGLEFLIYFQGNSAPDKSGLPSDRFSAERTGGSVSTLTIQRTQQEDSAVYLCASSLQGNYGYTFGSGTRLTVV.

A word on this clone: Different DNA sequences within this sample yield the same CDR3. This sequence joins TRBV10-3 and TRBJ1-5, with D maybe TRBD1 (6 bases). V lost 2 bases and J 4 bases, leaving 9 bases between the germline ends. CDR3 length: 14 amino acids. In germline, CDR1 is ENHRY, CDR2 SYGVKD. CDR3 residues: CAISEPGVNQPQHF. For the CDR3, the DNA is TGTGCCATCAGTGAGCCAGGGGTGAATCAGCCCCAGCATTTT.

The chain uses TRBV6-5 and TRBJ1-3; a weak D match, TRBD1 (6 bases). The germline V and J ends were trimmed by 2 bases and 1 base, with 9 bases remaining between them. The CDR3 is made up of 15 amino acids. Germline V CDR1 and CDR2: MNHEY, SVGAGI. Here the CDR3 reads CASSYHRASGNTIYF. CDR3 DNA sequence: TGTGCCAGCAGTTACCACAGGGCTTCTGGAAACACCATATATTTT.

The gene calls are TRBV6-5 and TRBJ1-3; no clear D gene. The V gene lost 10 bases and the J gene lost 0 bases, with 13 bases spanning the gap. Germline CDR1 MNHEY, CDR2 SVGAGI. There are 14 residues in the CDR3. CDR3 sequence reads: CATHGRFSGNTIYF. Here the CDR3 DNA reads TGTGCCACCCACGGGAGGTTCTCTGGAAACACCATATATTTT.

This clone was observed a single time. This rearrangement joins TRBV6-5 to TRBJ1-4; D is unclear. Germline V gene lookup returns CDR1 MNHEY and CDR2 SVGAGI. The CDR3 sequence is 15 residues long. Trimming shortened V by 6 bases and J by 3 bases, and 14 bases separated the two germline ends. The CDR3 nucleotides read TGTGCCAGCAGCCTCTCAGTCGAACCTAATGAAAAACTGTTTTTT. Its translation: CASSLSVEPNEKLFF.